The TCR beta chain under discussion was sequenced for a study of Graves' ophthalmopathy and Graves' hyperthyroidism. At the level of the study: Peripheral blood was obtained at first diagnosis, ahead of any treatment.

Moderate-to-severe activity, CAS ≥3, NOSPECS ≥4 and duration under 3 months were recorded for donors with ophthalmopathy. On this clonotype itself: Its antigen is unidentified.

Points from the study as a whole: With about 71% sensitivity and 72% to 85% specificity, the model predicted ophthalmopathy progression. Between ophthalmopathy and stable hyperthyroidism, a 13-signature model drew a separation with nearly 90% sensitivity and just under 83% specificity.

CDR3 regions of TCR beta were amplified from RNA transcripts. Investigators did first-round RT-PCR with HTBI primers, then second-round multiplex PCR. From the multiplex PCR reads, TCRdb called clonotypes with MiXCR, one entry per CDR3 protein. Of 150,000 to 200,000 distinct CDR3 sequences detected, about two fifths appear once; the ten largest clones hold around 8.9%. The CDR3 runs 12 residues. From germline, CDR1 is GTSNPN and CDR2 SVGIG (reference sequence). V was clipped by 2 bases and J by 5 bases, with 7 bases between them. This TCR came from a man aged 30 to 45 with Graves' ophthalmopathy. This chain connects TRBV30 to TRBJ1-5; TRBD1 might be the D (5 bases). The specimen sequenced was peripheral blood. In nucleotides, the CDR3 is TGTGCCTGGAGTCCGGGGGATCAGCCCCAGCATTTT. It yields the protein CAWSPGDQPQHF.